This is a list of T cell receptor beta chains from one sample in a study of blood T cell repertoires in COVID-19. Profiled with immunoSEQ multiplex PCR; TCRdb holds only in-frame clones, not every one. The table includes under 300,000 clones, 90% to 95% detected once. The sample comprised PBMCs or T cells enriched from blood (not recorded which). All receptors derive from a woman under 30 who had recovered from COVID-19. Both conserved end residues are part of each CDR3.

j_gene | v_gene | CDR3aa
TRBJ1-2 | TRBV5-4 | CASSRPGHVYGYTF
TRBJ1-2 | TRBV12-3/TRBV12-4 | CASRTGGNYGYTF
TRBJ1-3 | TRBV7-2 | CASSLAPTVGSAGNTIYF
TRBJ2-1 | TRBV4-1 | CASSQESLAGGTYNEQFF
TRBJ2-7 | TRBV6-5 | CATLRAGVSYEQYF
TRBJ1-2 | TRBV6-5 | CASNNWGQGNYGYTF
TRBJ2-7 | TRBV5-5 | CASSLFRTGDYEQYF
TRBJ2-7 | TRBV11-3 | CASRGDRSSYEQYF
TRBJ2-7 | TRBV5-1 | CASSFSAGGDYEQYF
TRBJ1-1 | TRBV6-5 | CASSYDPGDTEAFF
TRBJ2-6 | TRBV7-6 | CASSRREHGANVLTF
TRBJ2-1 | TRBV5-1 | CASSLEARGNEQFF
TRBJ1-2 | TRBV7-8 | CASSRSGHRSANYGYTF
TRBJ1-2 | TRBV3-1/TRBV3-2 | CASTNWTGSNYGYTF
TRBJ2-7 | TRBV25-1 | CASSGGGGHEQYF
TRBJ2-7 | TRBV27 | CASSPTSGQSYEQYF
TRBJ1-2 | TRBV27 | CASRSLGTGVYGYTF
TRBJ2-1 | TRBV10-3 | CAISEPGTRRDEQFF
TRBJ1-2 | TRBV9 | CASSSSPKGGHGYTF
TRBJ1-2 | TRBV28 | CASRKQASNYGYTF
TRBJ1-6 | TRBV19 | CASSIGKARNYNSPLHF
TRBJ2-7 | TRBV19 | CASRKGQGGSYEQYF
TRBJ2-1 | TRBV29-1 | CSVVGQGHNEQFF
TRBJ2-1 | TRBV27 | CASSFRLNNEQFF
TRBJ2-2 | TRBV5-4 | CASSLQTDTGELFF
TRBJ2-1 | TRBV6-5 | CASTEAREVTNEQFF
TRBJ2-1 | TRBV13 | CASSQGTSGDYNEQFF
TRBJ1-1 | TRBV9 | CASSVTDRPLTEAFF
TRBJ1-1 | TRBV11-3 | CASSLEGTAGTEAFF
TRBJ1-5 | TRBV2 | CASKARQGDQPQHF
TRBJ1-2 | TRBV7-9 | CASSSRGYGYTF